Each of the 7 T cell receptor beta chains below was sequenced from the same sample in a study of cytomegalovirus exposure and HLA in healthy donors. Vbeta (60) and Jbeta (13) primers were used in the PCR. Clones were sequenced by immunoSEQ multiplex PCR, and TCRdb holds only the in-frame ones, with some missing. Its table records over 75,000 clones. The sequenced sample consisted of PBMCs. The receptors were gathered from a man between 45 and 60 years old in good health and CMV-seronegative.

The V call is TRBV27, the J call TRBJ1-4; 7 bases line up with TRBD1. The CDR3 is made up of 17 amino acids. CDR1 is MNHEY and CDR2 is SMNVEV in the germline V gene (reference sequence). Trimming took 6 bases from V and 2 from J; bases not matched to a gene: 12. CDR3: CASRTKTGSGTNEKLFF. Here the CDR3 DNA reads TGTGCCAGCAGAACAAAGACAGGGTCTGGGACTAATGAAAAACTGTTTTTT. The whole variable domain, filled in from reference TRBV27 and TRBJ1-4, reads EAQVTQNPRYLITVTGKKLTVTCSQNMNHEYMSWYRQDPGLGLRQIYYSMNVEVTDKGDVPEGYKVSRKEKRNFPLILESPSPNQTSLYFCASRTKTGSGTNEKLFFGSGTQLSVL.

The chain is built from TRBV11-2 and TRBJ2-7; a weak D match, TRBD1 (5 bases). CDR3 length: 13 amino acids. The germline CDR1 and CDR2 sequences are SGHAT and FQNNGV. Trimming stripped 4 bases from V and 3 bases from J, with 10 bases between. This chain's CDR3 is CASSYGAVYEQYF. Written as DNA, the CDR3 is TGTGCCAGCAGCTATGGGGCGGTCTACGAGCAGTACTTC.

The gene calls are TRBV7-9 and TRBJ1-1; D is unresolved. The CDR3 spans 14 residues. Between the trimmed V and J ends, which lost 3 bases and 3 bases, there was a span of 11 bases. CDR1 and CDR2 (germline): SEHNR, FQNEAQ (reference sequence). The CDR3 nucleotides are TGTGCCAGCAGCTTGTCCGGGATCTACACTGAAGCTTTCTTT. This gives the protein CASSLSGIYTEAFF.

The gene calls are TRBV18 and TRBJ2-5, with TRBD1 identical over 10 bases. The DNA end is a closer match to TRBJ2-7, so the J assignment may be wrong. Per the germline V gene, CDR1 is KGHSH and CDR2 is LQKENI. The CDR3 runs to 16 residues. CDR3: CASSPIPGQGPYEQYF. The DNA for the CDR3 is TGTGCCAGCTCACCTATCCCGGGACAGGGGCCCTACGAGCAGTACTTC.

The chain carries TRBV2 and TRBJ2-2, with D possibly being TRBD1 (5 bases). This CDR3 spans 14 amino acids. In germline, CDR1 is SNHLY, CDR2 FYNNEI. With 8 bases removed from V and 2 bases from J, the gap between germline ends came to 12 bases. The CDR3 loop is CASGAGINTGELFF. For the CDR3, the DNA is TGTGCCAGCGGGGCAGGAATTAACACCGGGGAGCTGTTTTTT.

This chain uses TRBV6-1 with TRBJ2-7; D gene unclear. The CDR3 totals 13 residues. Trimming took off 2 bases at V and 6 bases at J, with 11 bases between the two ends. Germline V lookup: CDR1 MNHNS, CDR2 SASEGT. The CDR3 DNA is TGTGCCAGCAGTGAAAGGCTACTAATCGAGCAGTACTTC. Protein sequence: CASSERLLIEQYF.

V and J are TRBV5-6 and TRBJ2-7; the match to TRBD1 covers 7 bases. V was clipped by 4 bases and J by 4 bases; unmatched bases: 11. This CDR3 spans 15 amino acids. From germline, CDR1 is SGHDT and CDR2 YYEEEE. CDR3 in amino acids: CASSEAGAGGYEQYF. DNA of the CDR3: TGTGCCAGCAGCGAGGCTGGGGCAGGGGGTTACGAGCAGTACTTC.